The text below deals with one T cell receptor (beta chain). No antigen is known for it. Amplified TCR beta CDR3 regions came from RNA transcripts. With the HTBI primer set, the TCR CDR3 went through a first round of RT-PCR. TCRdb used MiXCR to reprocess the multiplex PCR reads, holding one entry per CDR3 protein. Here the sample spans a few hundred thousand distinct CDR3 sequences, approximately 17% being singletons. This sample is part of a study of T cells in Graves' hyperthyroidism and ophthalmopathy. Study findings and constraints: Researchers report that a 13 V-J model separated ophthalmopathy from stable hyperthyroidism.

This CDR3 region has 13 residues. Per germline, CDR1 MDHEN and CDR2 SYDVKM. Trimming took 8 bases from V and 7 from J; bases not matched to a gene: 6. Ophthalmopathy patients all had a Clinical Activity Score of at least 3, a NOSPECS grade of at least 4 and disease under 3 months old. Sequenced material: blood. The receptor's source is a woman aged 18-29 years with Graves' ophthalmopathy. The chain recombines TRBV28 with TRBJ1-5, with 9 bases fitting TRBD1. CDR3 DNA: TGTGCCAGCCAAGAACAGGGGGCCCAGCCCCAGCATTTT. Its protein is CASQEQGAQPQHF.